This is a list of T cell receptor beta chains from one sample in a study of blood T cell repertoires in COVID-19. Clones were sequenced by immunoSEQ multiplex PCR, and TCRdb holds only the in-frame ones, with some missing. This sample has about 100,000 clones; approximately 90% occur once, and the top ten carry roughly 1.2%. The sequencing input was peripheral blood. The receptors shown here come from a woman in her 30s with acute or convalescent COVID-19. CDR3s include the opening cysteine and the closing phenylalanine or tryptophan. D genes are given only for firm matches. Not every row has a clone size; where given, it reads once, few, many or a size class.

TRBV11-2,NA,NA,TRBJ1-5,CASSLEGGRGNQPQHF,TGTGCCAGCAGCTTAGAAGGCGGCAGGGGCAATCAGCCCCAGCATTTT
TRBV2,NA,NA,TRBJ2-3,CASSEVTSNTDTQYF,TGTGCCAGCAGTGAAGTAACTAGCAACACAGATACGCAGTATTTT
TRBV28,NA,NA,TRBJ2-1,CASSQTGDLYNEQFF,TGTGCCAGCAGTCAAACAGGAGACCTTTACAATGAGCAGTTCTTC
TRBV21-1,NA,NA,TRBJ1-3,CASSNRTQEGGSGNTIYF,TGTGCCAGCAGCAACCGGACACAGGAAGGGGGCTCTGGAAACACCATATATTTT
TRBV7-2,NA,NA,TRBJ1-2,CASSPSGRNGYTF,TGTGCCAGCAGCCCCTCGGGTAGGAATGGCTACACCTTC
TRBV9,NA,NA,TRBJ2-1,CASSVAGGLYNEQFF,TGTGCCAGCAGCGTAGCGGGGGGCCTCTACAATGAGCAGTTCTTC
TRBV11-2,TRBD2,NA,TRBJ2-7,CASRPIAGGAYEQYF,TGTGCCAGCAGACCCATAGCGGGGGGGGCCTACGAGCAGTACTTC
TRBV7-2,TRBD2,NA,TRBJ2-3,CASSLNGGASTDTQYF,TGTGCCAGCAGCTTAAACGGGGGGGCGAGCACAGATACGCAGTATTTT
TRBV6-2/TRBV6-3,NA,NA,TRBJ1-2,CASSSPVSGSYGYTF,TGTGCCAGCAGTTCCCCTGTTAGCGGGAGCTATGGCTACACCTTC
TRBV7-2,TRBD2,once,TRBJ2-1,CASTPNPGLGSAAEQFF,TGTGCCAGCACCCCCAACCCGGGACTAGGGTCGGCGGCTGAGCAGTTCTTC
TRBV5-1,NA,NA,TRBJ1-2,CASSLGRGANGYTF,TGCGCCAGCAGCTTGGGTCGGGGGGCAAATGGCTACACCTTC
TRBV7-2,NA,NA,TRBJ1-5,CASSLRRVRPQHF,TGTGCCAGCAGCTTAAGGCGGGTTCGGCCCCAGCATTTT
TRBV9,NA,NA,TRBJ1-4,CASSVGGVGDGKLFF,TGTGCCAGCAGCGTCGGAGGGGTTGGGGACGGGAAACTGTTTTTT
TRBV7-8,NA,NA,TRBJ1-5,CASSSSRGEGSNQPQHF,TGTGCCAGCAGCTCATCCAGGGGAGAGGGTAGCAATCAGCCCCAGCATTTT
TRBV19,NA,once,TRBJ2-2,CASRSGSGELFF,TGTGCCAGTAGATCAGGGTCAGGGGAGCTGTTTTTT
TRBV28,TRBD1,NA,TRBJ1-3,CASTPLWGQGRNTIYF,TGTGCCAGCACCCCCCTTTGGGGACAGGGGAGAAACACCATATATTTT
TRBV28,NA,NA,TRBJ2-7,CASQGNYYEQYF,TGTGCCAGCCAGGGGAACTACTACGAGCAGTACTTC
TRBV5-4,TRBD1,NA,TRBJ1-2,CASSKGGGQSAGNYGYTF,TGTGCCAGCAGCAAAGGAGGGGGACAGTCCGCCGGTAACTATGGCTACACCTTC
TRBV30,TRBD2,once,TRBJ2-7,CAWDTLAGGYEQYF,TGTGCCTGGGACACTTTAGCGGGGGGCTACGAGCAGTACTTC
TRBV2,NA,NA,TRBJ2-7,CASSPTIWEQYF,TGTGCCAGCAGTCCGACTATTTGGGAGCAGTACTTC
TRBV10-3,NA,NA,TRBJ1-2,CAITGYGYTF,TGTGCCATCACGGGCTATGGCTACACCTTC
TRBV4-2,NA,NA,TRBJ1-5,CASSQDKGQPQHF,TGTGCCAGCAGCCAAGACAAGGGGCAGCCCCAGCATTTT
TRBV5-1,NA,NA,TRBJ1-1,CASSGFDRPPMNTEAFF,TGCGCCAGCAGTGGCTTTGACAGGCCGCCTATGAACACTGAAGCTTTCTTT
TRBV6-2/TRBV6-3,NA,NA,TRBJ1-2,CASSYSGRTDYGYTF,TGTGCCAGCAGTTACTCGGGCCGAACGGACTATGGCTACACCTTC
TRBV5-1,NA,NA,TRBJ2-1,CASGPGVSSYNEQFF,TGCGCCAGCGGACCAGGGGTCAGCTCCTACAATGAGCAGTTCTTC
TRBV7-8,NA,NA,TRBJ1-4,CASSPRDTAATNEKLFF,TGTGCCAGCAGCCCCCGGGACACTGCTGCCACTAATGAAAAACTGTTTTTT
TRBV27,TRBD1,once,TRBJ1-6,CASSPDRASSPLHF,TGTGCCAGCAGCCCAGACAGGGCTTCTTCACCCCTCCACTTT
TRBV7-2,TRBD1,NA,TRBJ2-7,CASSSRDRFSYEQYF,TGTGCCAGCAGCTCCCGGGACAGGTTTTCCTACGAGCAGTACTTC
TRBV3-1/TRBV3-2,NA,NA,TRBJ2-3,CASSQRGGGRTDTQYF,TGTGCCAGCAGCCAACGAGGAGGGGGCCGTACAGATACGCAGTATTTT
TRBV6-2/TRBV6-3,NA,NA,TRBJ1-3,CASSYRRQVGNTIYF,TGTGCCAGCAGTTACCGGCGACAGGTTGGAAACACCATATATTTT
TRBV24-1,TRBD1,NA,TRBJ2-2,CATSDTTGGNTGELFF,TGTGCCACCAGTGACACAACAGGGGGAAACACCGGGGAGCTGTTTTTT
TRBV28,TRBD2,NA,TRBJ2-7,CASSPGTSRSYEQYF,TGTGCCAGCAGTCCCGGGACTAGCAGGAGTTACGAGCAGTACTTC
TRBV12-3/TRBV12-4,NA,NA,TRBJ2-7,CASSLTPFSEQYF,TGTGCCAGCAGTTTGACACCTTTCAGCGAGCAGTACTTC
TRBV6-2/TRBV6-3,NA,few,TRBJ1-1,CASSSWGSGSMNTEAFF,TGTGCCAGCAGTTCCTGGGGCTCCGGGAGCATGAACACTGAAGCTTTCTTT
TRBV10-1,TRBD2,NA,TRBJ2-7,CASHVREGTYEQYF,TGCGCCAGCCACGTGCGGGAGGGAACCTACGAGCAGTACTTC
TRBV7-2,TRBD2,NA,TRBJ2-5,CASSLGYSGEETQYF,TGTGCCAGCAGCTTAGGGTACAGCGGGGAAGAGACCCAGTACTTC
TRBV4-3,TRBD2,NA,TRBJ2-7,CASSQAWGDYDEQYF,TGCGCCAGCAGCCAAGCTTGGGGGGACTACGACGAGCAGTACTTC
TRBV27,NA,NA,TRBJ1-2,CASSSSWVRNLYGYTF,TGTGCCAGCAGTTCCTCGTGGGTCAGGAACCTTTATGGCTACACCTTC
TRBV7-8,NA,NA,TRBJ1-3,CASSPGVSSGNTIYF,TGTGCCAGCAGCCCCGGGGTGAGCTCTGGAAACACCATATATTTT
TRBV28,NA,NA,TRBJ1-2,CASTDYTGTYGYTF,TGTGCCAGCACCGATTACACCGGGACATATGGCTACACCTTC
TRBV15,TRBD1,NA,TRBJ1-2,CATSSAYRDRVGDGYTF,TGTGCCACCAGCAGCGCTTACAGGGACAGGGTTGGCGATGGCTACACCTTC
TRBV4-3,TRBD2,NA,TRBJ2-5,CASSQATSDKETQYF,TGCGCCAGCAGCCAAGCGACTAGCGATAAAGAGACCCAGTACTTC
TRBV27,TRBD2,once,TRBJ2-5,CASSPRLERGIQETQYF,TGTGCCAGCAGTCCGCGCCTAGAGCGGGGAATCCAAGAGACCCAGTACTTC
TRBV28,NA,NA,TRBJ1-1,CASYRAGSGGKEAFF,TGTGCCAGCTACCGGGCAGGGTCGGGGGGAAAGGAAGCTTTCTTT
TRBV5-6,NA,NA,TRBJ1-5,CASSLAGNQPQHF,TGTGCCAGCAGCTTGGCCGGCAATCAGCCCCAGCATTTT
TRBV15,TRBD1,NA,TRBJ1-5,CATSRETGAGQPQHF,TGTGCCACCAGCAGGGAGACAGGGGCGGGACAGCCCCAGCATTTT
TRBV30,NA,NA,TRBJ1-2,CAWSVGGDYGYTF,TGTGCCTGGAGTGTAGGGGGAGACTATGGCTACACCTTC
TRBV5-1,NA,NA,TRBJ1-3,CASSLAGTGGNTIYF,TGCGCCAGCAGCTTGGCGGGAACAGGGGGAAACACCATATATTTT
TRBV6-2/TRBV6-3,NA,NA,TRBJ1-6,CASSYSGRHSPLHF,TGTGCCAGCAGTTATTCCGGGAGGCATTCACCCCTCCACTTT
TRBV25-1,TRBD2,NA,TRBJ2-1,CASRDSSGPYNEQFF,TGTGCCAGCAGGGACTCTAGCGGTCCGTACAATGAGCAGTTCTTC
TRBV19,NA,NA,TRBJ2-3,CASSIDRGADTQYF,TGTGCCAGTAGTATAGATAGGGGTGCAGATACGCAGTATTTT
TRBV9,NA,NA,TRBJ1-1,CASSVARTVASGEAFF,TGTGCCAGCAGCGTAGCAAGGACAGTGGCTTCAGGTGAAGCTTTCTTT
TRBV10-2,TRBD1,NA,TRBJ2-7,CASRRTGPYEQYF,TGCGCCAGCAGGAGGACAGGACCTTACGAGCAGTACTTC
TRBV28,TRBD1,NA,TRBJ2-3,CAITGQGPDTQYF,TGTGCCATTACGGGACAGGGGCCAGATACGCAGTATTTT
TRBV18,TRBD1,once,TRBJ1-1,CASSPLLSTGDMRTEAFF,TGTGCCAGCTCACCACTTTTGTCGACAGGGGATATGAGAACTGAAGCTTTCTTT
TRBV14,TRBD2,NA,TRBJ2-2,CASSQVAGGPTGELFF,TGTGCCAGCAGCCAAGTCGCGGGGGGGCCTACCGGGGAGCTGTTTTTT
TRBV7-9,NA,NA,TRBJ2-1,CASSTSRGIQYNEQFF,TGTGCCAGCAGCACCTCACGGGGTATTCAGTACAATGAGCAGTTCTTC
TRBV6-6,TRBD2,NA,TRBJ2-2,CASTYSGGLVGELFF,TGTGCCAGCACCTATAGCGGGGGGCTCGTCGGGGAGCTGTTTTTT
TRBV4-3,TRBD1,NA,TRBJ1-2,CASSQAPGTGKGYTF,TGCGCCAGCAGCCAAGCTCCCGGGACAGGGAAAGGCTACACCTTC
TRBV27,TRBD1,NA,TRBJ1-6,CASSFWPTRTGGSYNSPLHF,TGTGCCAGCAGTTTTTGGCCCACGCGGACAGGGGGCTCCTATAATTCACCCCTCCACTTT